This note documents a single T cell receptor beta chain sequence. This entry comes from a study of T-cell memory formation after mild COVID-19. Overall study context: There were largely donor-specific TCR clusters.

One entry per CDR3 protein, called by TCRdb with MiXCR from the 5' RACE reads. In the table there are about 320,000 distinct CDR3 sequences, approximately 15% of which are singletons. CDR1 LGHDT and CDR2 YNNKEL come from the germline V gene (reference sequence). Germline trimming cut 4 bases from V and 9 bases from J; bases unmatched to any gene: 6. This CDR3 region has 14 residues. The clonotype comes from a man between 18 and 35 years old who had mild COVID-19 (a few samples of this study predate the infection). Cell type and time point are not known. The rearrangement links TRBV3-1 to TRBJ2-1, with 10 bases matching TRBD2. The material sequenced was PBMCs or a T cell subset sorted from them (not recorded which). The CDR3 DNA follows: TGTGCCAGCAGCCGAGCGGGGGGGCAGAGTGAGCAGTTCTTC. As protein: CASSRAGGQSEQFF.